This TCR beta chain came from a study of shared clonotypes between healthy human individuals (dated by TCRdb to about 2020). Describing the broader study: Three men and a couple of women, aged 18 to 49 years, made up the cohort. For each donor, three plates each were used for CD4 naive and CD4 memory, two plates were used for CD8 naive, and one plate was used for CD8 memory. Blood TCR repertoires of about 5 healthy adults were deeply sequenced to estimate repertoire size and the extent of clonotype sharing between individuals. Different laboratories and diverse techniques were used to prepare libraries and sequence TCR repertoires, to increase sequencing depth and limit assay-specific biases. Leukapheresis yielded between about 0.8 and 9.5 billion PBMCs per donor.

Using the deep immunoSEQ assay, multiplex PCR amplified TCR CDR3 regions from genomic DNA. Extracted genomic DNA from each cell subset was distributed evenly across all wells of several immunoSEQ 96-well plates, and each plate was treated as a replicate. Each replicate PCR for sorted subsets received roughly 0.2 ug genomic DNA, equal to roughly 30,000 T cell genomes. The purified libraries were quantified using a Qubit 3.0 fluorometer, sized with a Bioanalyzer 2100, and then quantified again using the KAPA Library Quantification kit. A separate single-read 150-cycle Illumina NextSeq 550 flow cell was used to sequence each immunoSEQ 96-well plate. The study's processing was this. Because the immunoSEQ output included only junctional sequences and no quality scores, the filtering could not be the same as the filtering used for full-length reads. Sequences were annotated with PyIR, a Python wrapper for IgBLAST v1.9, using IMGT germline references to assign V/J genes and CDR3. Reads with weak V/J assignments (E-value above 1e-6), missing CDR3, stop codons, out-of-frame junctions, or ambiguous translated residues were removed. A V3J clonotype was defined by an identical inferred V gene, J gene, and CDR3 amino acid sequence. Percentage overlap between repertoires was calculated by dividing the number of shared unique clonotypes by the size of the smaller repertoire. Repertoire richness was assessed with RTK rarefaction, the Chao1 estimator, and Recon v2.1 estimates of unobserved clonotypes. OLGA was used to compute generation probabilities for all TCRbeta clonotypes that the gDNA method yielded from a handful of donors. TCRdb stores this immuneACCESS table with in-frame sequences only. Part of the clones is absent; in the studies checked, under half of the shortfall reflects unresolved V genes, and no reason is known for the rest. V and J calls plus clone size are reproduced from that table; the DNA served to infer D and trimming. Across this sample there are roughly 2.6 million clones, with around 90% seen only once. The ten most abundant clones make up 0.13% to 0.15% of the sample.

Sequences MGHDK (CDR1) and SYGVNS (CDR2) are obtained from the germline V gene. The cysteine opens and the phenylalanine closes a CDR3 of 14 amino acids. Only CDR3 DNA is held: 42 bases, read in frame from base 1. The V and J ends are trimmed by 4 bases and 7 bases, leaving 13 bases between them. Comment on this clone: The target of this receptor is not known. Per-base qualities were not stored, and no clone one base away is much larger.

General study outcomes and caveats: Because the study included only a small number of donors, the genetic and exposure-history diversity represented was limited. Pairwise subsampling led to the expectation that sequencing depth would affect the degree of clonotype sharing among donors. Larger estimated clonotype richness was generally found for naive subsets than for memory subsets. Sampling was restricted to blood, and TCR repertoires in tissue are likely to differ from TCR repertoires in blood. When a handful of donors were compared, the shared fraction of clonotypes was about 5% for naive CD4, around 3.5% for naive CD8, more than 2% for memory CD4, and 0.4% for memory CD8. Even with the large sequencing depth, rarefaction of the sorted-subset datasets indicated that sequencing was incomplete. Higher generation probabilities were observed for clonotypes shared by all four sorted-subset donors than for non-shared clonotypes.

Healthy HIV-negative adults with no recently reported acute infections or vaccinations were included as donors. Every donor was a Caucasian adult residing in Nashville, Tennessee, USA. CD4+ T cells were enriched by magnetic negative selection; naive cells were then positively selected on CD45RA, and the negative fraction formed the memory subset. After blood collection by leukapheresis, PBMCs were isolated using Ficoll-Histopaque density gradient centrifugation and then cryopreserved in the vapor phase of liquid nitrogen. Analytical flow cytometry was used to check the purity and quantity of every magnetically sorted T cell population. Genomic DNA was isolated from each sorted fraction and quantified by UV absorbance on a Nanodrop 2000c.

The receptor was derived from a man younger than 35 in good health. The chain uses TRBV25-1 and TRBJ1-4; the D gene is possibly TRBD1, with 5 bases matching. The material sequenced was naive CD4+ T cells sorted from blood. Explained via the paper, the cell subset or site label denotes: CD45RA+ positively selected. The DNA sequence follows: TGTGCCAGCAGTGCAGGGCTGGGGGGTGAAAAACTGTTTTTT. This translates into CASSAGLGGEKLFF.